Below are 10 T cell receptor beta chains sequenced from a single sample in a study of blood T cell repertoires in COVID-19. Assay used: immunoSEQ multiplex PCR; TCRdb lists only in-frame clones, some missing. The sample includes about 310,000 clones, around 87% seen only once; the top ten take 4% to 5.5%. The sample was PBMCs or T cells enriched from blood (not recorded which). These receptors were obtained from a woman aged 18-30 years with acute COVID-19.

J is TRBJ2-1 and V is TRBV24-1, with 11 positions matching TRBD2. Germline loops: CDR1 KGHDR, CDR2 SFDVKD. The V gene end was trimmed by 3 bases and the J gene end by 5 bases; junction bases not matched to a gene: 2. The CDR3 sequence is 15 residues long. The CDR3 here is CATSDVTSGNNEQFF. DNA of the CDR3: TGTGCCACCAGTGATGTGACTAGCGGGAACAATGAGCAGTTCTTC.

This rearrangement joins TRBV5-1 to TRBJ1-1; TRBD1 might be the D (6 bases). The V end was cut by 2 bases, the J end by 1 base, with 12 bases between. The CDR3 has 15 amino acids. CDR1 and CDR2 (germline): SGHRS, YFSETQ. CDR3 in DNA: TGCGCCAGCAGCTTATCGGTAGGGGGGAACACTGAAGCTTTCTTT. Residues: CASSLSVGGNTEAFF.

The V and J genes are TRBV15 and TRBJ1-4; TRBD1 agrees at 7 bases. The germline CDR1 and CDR2 sequences are LNHNV and YYDKDF (reference sequence). The junction had 4 bases not matched to a gene; V was cut back by 3 bases and J by 6 bases. The CDR3 has 14 amino acids. The CDR3 sequence: CATSSTDRDEKLFF. Here the CDR3 DNA reads TGTGCCACCAGCAGTACAGACAGGGATGAAAAACTGTTTTTT.

The chain combines TRBV11-2 with TRBJ2-7, with TRBD2 as a possible D gene (6 bases). This CDR3 spans 15 amino acids. The V gene's germline CDR1 is SGHAT and CDR2 FQNNGV. Trimming took 1 base from V and 0 from J, leaving 10 bases between them. This CDR3 reads CASSLVAGNSYEQYF. CDR3 nucleotide sequence: TGTGCCAGCAGCTTAGTCGCGGGGAACTCCTACGAGCAGTACTTC.

The genes are TRBV30 and TRBJ1-1; possibly TRBD1 for D (6 bases). Trimming cost V 4 bases and J 7 bases, with 10 bases left between them. The germline gives CDR1 GTSNPN, CDR2 SVGIG (reference sequence). CDR3 length: 11 residues. DNA of the CDR3: TGTGCCTGGATGCGGGGGCTTGAAGCTTTCTTT. It encodes CAWMRGLEAFF.

The chain combines TRBV28 with TRBJ1-5, with D perhaps TRBD1 (6 bases). V shed 6 bases and J shed 0 bases, with 12 bases lying between them. CDR3 size: 15 residues. Germline assignment: CDR1 MDHEN and CDR2 SYDVKM. Written as DNA, the CDR3 is TGTGCCAGCAGCCGACAGGCAGGTAGCAATCAGCCCCAGCATTTT. Translating gives CASSRQAGSNQPQHF. The full variable domain, its missing parts supplied by reference TRBV28 and TRBJ1-5, is DVKVTQSSRYLVKRTGEKVFLECVQDMDHENMFWYRQDPGLGLRLIYFSYDVKMKEKGDIPEGYSVSREKKERFSLILESASTNQTSMYLCASSRQAGSNQPQHFGDGTRLSIL.

The V gene is TRBV19, the J gene TRBJ2-7, with D perhaps matching TRBD2 (6 bases). The V end lost 0 bases, the J end lost 2 bases, and 8 bases lay between the germline ends. The CDR3 runs 14 residues. The germline gives CDR1 LNHDA, CDR2 SQIVND (reference sequence). The CDR3 bases are TGTGCCAGTAGTATAGATAGCGGCCCCTACGAGCAGTACTTC. The encoded protein is CASSIDSGPYEQYF.

The chain has TRBV4-1 and TRBJ2-7; 10 bases are a match to TRBD1. This CDR3 has 14 amino acids. Per germline, CDR1 MGHRA and CDR2 YSYEKL. The V and J ends lost 3 bases and 4 bases, in that order; junction bases with no gene match: 3. CDR3 coding DNA: TGCGCCAGCAGCCACCGGGACAGGGGTTACGAGCAGTACTTC. It translates to CASSHRDRGYEQYF.

The gene calls are TRBV6-1 and TRBJ1-5; 10 nucleotides agree with TRBD1. Germline values: CDR1 MNHNS, CDR2 SASEGT. V shed 4 bases, J shed 0 bases, and the junction held 6 bases outside the gene matches. The CDR3 length is 17 residues. The CDR3 nucleotides are TGTGCCAGCAGTGGACAGGGGGCGGTTTTTAGCAATCAGCCCCAGCATTTT. Translated, it gives CASSGQGAVFSNQPQHF.

This sequence joins TRBV14 and TRBJ1-6; D gene unclear. Trimming cost V 4 bases and J 8 bases, with 12 bases left between them. This CDR3 spans 14 amino acids. The V gene's germline CDR1 is SGHDN and CDR2 FVKESK. CDR3 DNA sequence: TGTGCCAGCAGCCTGGTAGAGCGCTATTCACCCCTCCACTTT. Its translation: CASSLVERYSPLHF.